A selection of T cell receptor beta chains follows, all from one sample in a study of blood T cell repertoires in COVID-19. Method: immunoSEQ multiplex PCR; TCRdb's copy keeps in-frame clones and lacks some. The table records under 400,000 clones, roughly 88% of them present only once. The sequenced sample consisted of peripheral blood. The source of these receptors is a woman in her twenties or thirties with COVID-19, enrolled during active disease. Each CDR3 is given with its conserved first and last residue. Each record gives: CDR3 length, J gene, V gene, D gene, clone size, CDR3 DNA, CDR3 protein. D genes are given only for firm matches. Only part of the rows carry a size: once, few, many, or a class if the clone is expanded.

len: 15; j_gene: TRBJ2-1; v_gene: TRBV12-5; d_gene: TRBD2; abundance: .; CDR3nt: TGTGCTAGTGGTTTGGTACTAGCGGGGGGTTCGGAGCAGTTCTTC; CDR3aa: CASGLVLAGGSEQFF
len: 15; j_gene: TRBJ1-6; v_gene: TRBV5-1; d_gene: .; abundance: .; CDR3nt: TGCGCCAGCAGCTTGTTACAGGATCATAATTCACCCCTCCACTTT; CDR3aa: CASSLLQDHNSPLHF
len: 13; j_gene: TRBJ1-2; v_gene: TRBV5-1; d_gene: .; abundance: .; CDR3nt: TGCGCCAGCAGGGAGCAGGGGAGGGATGGCTACACCTTC; CDR3aa: CASREQGRDGYTF
len: 15; j_gene: TRBJ2-3; v_gene: TRBV2; d_gene: .; abundance: once; CDR3nt: TGTGCCAGCAGTGACTCGTCGGACAACACAGATACGCAGTATTTT; CDR3aa: CASSDSSDNTDTQYF
len: 15; j_gene: TRBJ1-5; v_gene: TRBV15; d_gene: TRBD1; abundance: .; CDR3nt: TGTGCCACCAGCAGAGATCAAGACAGGGACCAGCCCCAGCATTTT; CDR3aa: CATSRDQDRDQPQHF
len: 17; j_gene: TRBJ2-2; v_gene: TRBV19; d_gene: TRBD1; abundance: .; CDR3nt: TGTGCCAGTAGTATTAGAGGGACAGGGGGCGCGCACGGGGAGCTGTTTTTT; CDR3aa: CASSIRGTGGAHGELFF
len: 12; j_gene: TRBJ2-7; v_gene: TRBV6-5; d_gene: .; abundance: few; CDR3nt: TGTGCCAGCAGAGATGGACAGTTAGAATGTCACTTC; CDR3aa: CASRDGQLECHF
len: 13; j_gene: TRBJ1-3; v_gene: TRBV30; d_gene: .; abundance: once; CDR3nt: TGTGCCTGGAGTGTCCTCTCTGGAAACACCATATATTTT; CDR3aa: CAWSVLSGNTIYF
len: 15; j_gene: TRBJ2-5; v_gene: TRBV7-3; d_gene: TRBD1; abundance: few; CDR3nt: TGTGCCAGCAGCCCGGACAGGGGTCTTCAAGAGACCCAGTACTTC; CDR3aa: CASSPDRGLQETQYF
len: 16; j_gene: TRBJ1-5; v_gene: TRBV28; d_gene: .; abundance: few; CDR3nt: TGTGCCAGCGTCCGGGACAAGAACGGTTTGTGGCAGCCCCAGCATTTT; CDR3aa: CASVRDKNGLWQPQHF
len: 14; j_gene: TRBJ2-7; v_gene: TRBV15; d_gene: .; abundance: .; CDR3nt: TGTGCCACCAGCGGGAGCGGCCTTTCCTACGAGCAGTACTTC; CDR3aa: CATSGSGLSYEQYF
len: 15; j_gene: TRBJ1-2; v_gene: TRBV30; d_gene: TRBD1; abundance: .; CDR3nt: TGTGCCTGGAGTCCCCGACGGACAGGGGAGTATGGCTACACCTTC; CDR3aa: CAWSPRRTGEYGYTF
len: 16; j_gene: TRBJ2-7; v_gene: TRBV11-2; d_gene: .; abundance: .; CDR3nt: TGTGCCAGCAGCTTAAGGGGGACACCGAGCTCCTACGAGCAGTACTTC; CDR3aa: CASSLRGTPSSYEQYF
len: 18; j_gene: TRBJ1-5; v_gene: TRBV25-1; d_gene: TRBD1; abundance: .; CDR3nt: TGTGCCAGCAGTGAATCGAAGGTGGACAGGGGAGGCAATCAGCCCCAGCATTTT; CDR3aa: CASSESKVDRGGNQPQHF
len: 17; j_gene: TRBJ2-3; v_gene: TRBV19; d_gene: TRBD1; abundance: .; CDR3nt: TGTGCCAGTAGTATTGATAGTGGCCAGGGGGTAACAGATACGCAGTATTTT; CDR3aa: CASSIDSGQGVTDTQYF
len: 14; j_gene: TRBJ2-1; v_gene: TRBV4-1; d_gene: .; abundance: .; CDR3nt: TGCGCCAGCAGCCACGGCGGGACCTGGAATGAGCAGTTCTTC; CDR3aa: CASSHGGTWNEQFF
len: 15; j_gene: TRBJ1-5; v_gene: TRBV6-5; d_gene: TRBD1; abundance: .; CDR3nt: TGTGCCAGCTCACCCGGACAGGGGGTGGAACAGCCCCAGCATTTT; CDR3aa: CASSPGQGVEQPQHF
len: 13; j_gene: TRBJ2-7; v_gene: TRBV5-4; d_gene: .; abundance: .; CDR3nt: TGTGCCAGCAGCTTGGCGGGAATTAGGGAGCAGTACTTC; CDR3aa: CASSLAGIREQYF
len: 15; j_gene: TRBJ2-7; v_gene: TRBV29-1; d_gene: TRBD1; abundance: .; CDR3nt: TGCAGCGTTGTCCCACGGACAGGGGTGTCCTACGAGCAGTACTTC; CDR3aa: CSVVPRTGVSYEQYF
len: 14; j_gene: TRBJ2-2; v_gene: TRBV5-6; d_gene: .; abundance: many; CDR3nt: TGTGCCAGCAGCTTGCTGGGCCACACCGGGGAGCTGTTTTTT; CDR3aa: CASSLLGHTGELFF
len: 13; j_gene: TRBJ2-1; v_gene: TRBV5-5; d_gene: .; abundance: .; CDR3nt: TGTGCCAGCAGCTCGGGACTTCTCAATGAGCAGTTCTTC; CDR3aa: CASSSGLLNEQFF
len: 14; j_gene: TRBJ2-1; v_gene: TRBV4-1; d_gene: TRBD2; abundance: .; CDR3nt: TGCGCCAGCAGCCAATGGAAGGGAGGGGATGAGCAGTTCTTC; CDR3aa: CASSQWKGGDEQFF
len: 17; j_gene: TRBJ2-1; v_gene: TRBV21-1; d_gene: .; abundance: .; CDR3nt: TGTGCCAGCAGCAAGGCCTTGCTAGCGGGAGGGTTCAATGAGCAGTTCTTC; CDR3aa: CASSKALLAGGFNEQFF
len: 13; j_gene: TRBJ2-7; v_gene: TRBV29-1; d_gene: TRBD2; abundance: .; CDR3nt: TGCAGCGTCGCAACCTGGACTAGAGACGAGCAGTACTTC; CDR3aa: CSVATWTRDEQYF
len: 15; j_gene: TRBJ1-2; v_gene: TRBV18; d_gene: TRBD1; abundance: once; CDR3nt: TGTGCCAGCTCACCTTCGGGACAGGTTAACTATGGCTACACCTTC; CDR3aa: CASSPSGQVNYGYTF
len: 16; j_gene: TRBJ1-2; v_gene: TRBV13; d_gene: .; abundance: .; CDR3nt: TGTGCCAGCAGCTTAGGGGGGGCAGCTTCTAACTATGGCTACACCTTC; CDR3aa: CASSLGGAASNYGYTF
len: 12; j_gene: TRBJ2-7; v_gene: TRBV12-3/TRBV12-4; d_gene: TRBD2; abundance: .; CDR3nt: TGTGCCAGCAGCTATACTAGCGGGAGTGTGTACTTC; CDR3aa: CASSYTSGSVYF
len: 14; j_gene: TRBJ1-4; v_gene: TRBV5-6; d_gene: .; abundance: .; CDR3nt: TGTGCCAGCAGCCCCGGTTCAGGGCATGAAAAACTGTTTTTT; CDR3aa: CASSPGSGHEKLFF
len: 13; j_gene: TRBJ1-2; v_gene: TRBV11-2; d_gene: .; abundance: .; CDR3nt: TGTGCCAGCAGCCAAACAAGCCAGGGCGGCTACACCTTC; CDR3aa: CASSQTSQGGYTF
len: 15; j_gene: TRBJ1-1; v_gene: TRBV29-1; d_gene: TRBD1; abundance: .; CDR3nt: TGCAGCGTTGAGGTCCCGGACAGGGGGCGTACTGAAGCTTTCTTT; CDR3aa: CSVEVPDRGRTEAFF
len: 15; j_gene: TRBJ1-4; v_gene: TRBV7-9; d_gene: TRBD1; abundance: few; CDR3nt: TGTGCCAGCAGCCACCAAGGACAGGGGTTTGAAAAACTGTTTTTT; CDR3aa: CASSHQGQGFEKLFF
len: 13; j_gene: TRBJ1-2; v_gene: TRBV10-1; d_gene: .; abundance: .; CDR3nt: TGCGCCAGCAGTGAGTCGAGAGCGTCTGGCTACACCTTC; CDR3aa: CASSESRASGYTF
len: 15; j_gene: TRBJ1-1; v_gene: TRBV20-1; d_gene: TRBD1; abundance: .; CDR3nt: TGCAGTGCTAGTCCTCCCGACAGGGGGGCCACTGAAGCTTTCTTT; CDR3aa: CSASPPDRGATEAFF
len: 12; j_gene: TRBJ1-1; v_gene: TRBV12-3/TRBV12-4; d_gene: .; abundance: .; CDR3nt: TGTGCCAGCAGTTTAGGGCCAGTAGAAGCTTTCTTT; CDR3aa: CASSLGPVEAFF
len: 15; j_gene: TRBJ2-6; v_gene: TRBV3-1/TRBV3-2; d_gene: .; abundance: .; CDR3nt: TGTGCCAGCAGCCCAGTCCCCTCTGGGGCCAACGTCCTGACTTTC; CDR3aa: CASSPVPSGANVLTF
len: 11; j_gene: TRBJ1-2; v_gene: TRBV4-1; d_gene: .; abundance: .; CDR3nt: TGCGCCAGCAGTTCATTCTATGGCTACACCTTC; CDR3aa: CASSSFYGYTF
len: 15; j_gene: TRBJ1-5; v_gene: TRBV30; d_gene: .; abundance: .; CDR3nt: TGTGCCTGGAGTCTTGGACAAACTAGCAATCAGCCCCAGCATTTT; CDR3aa: CAWSLGQTSNQPQHF
len: 15; j_gene: TRBJ2-7; v_gene: TRBV5-4; d_gene: TRBD1; abundance: once; CDR3nt: TGTGCCAGCAGACCAGGACAGGCGAGCTCCTACGAGCAGTACTTC; CDR3aa: CASRPGQASSYEQYF
len: 18; j_gene: TRBJ2-5; v_gene: TRBV6-1; d_gene: TRBD1; abundance: .; CDR3nt: TGTGCCAGCAGTGAGGGACAGGGGTTAAGCGGGGCCCAAGAGACCCAGTACTTC; CDR3aa: CASSEGQGLSGAQETQYF
len: 15; j_gene: TRBJ1-3; v_gene: TRBV12-5; d_gene: TRBD1; abundance: .; CDR3nt: TGTGCTAGTGCCCCATCAGGGGGCTCTGGAAACACCATATATTTT; CDR3aa: CASAPSGGSGNTIYF
len: 15; j_gene: TRBJ2-1; v_gene: TRBV18; d_gene: TRBD1; abundance: many; CDR3nt: TGTGCCAGCTCACCACCGGAGACAGGGGGCAATGAGCAGTTCTTC; CDR3aa: CASSPPETGGNEQFF
len: 15; j_gene: TRBJ1-6; v_gene: TRBV5-1; d_gene: TRBD1; abundance: .; CDR3nt: TGCGCCAGCAGCTTGCGGGGGACAGATAATTCACCCCTCCACTTT; CDR3aa: CASSLRGTDNSPLHF
len: 17; j_gene: TRBJ1-2; v_gene: TRBV21-1; d_gene: .; abundance: .; CDR3nt: TGTGCCAGCAGCAAAGGAACACACGTCGGAGCTAACTATGGCTACACCTTC; CDR3aa: CASSKGTHVGANYGYTF
len: 15; j_gene: TRBJ1-2; v_gene: TRBV24-1; d_gene: .; abundance: .; CDR3nt: TGTGCCACCAGTGACCCGACAGCGGGAGGCTATGGCTACACCTTC; CDR3aa: CATSDPTAGGYGYTF
len: 13; j_gene: TRBJ1-4; v_gene: TRBV11-2; d_gene: TRBD1; abundance: once; CDR3nt: TGTGCCAGCAGCTCCGAGGATTTGGGACAGGGCAATTTT; CDR3aa: CASSSEDLGQGNF
len: 15; j_gene: TRBJ2-7; v_gene: TRBV19; d_gene: TRBD2; abundance: .; CDR3nt: TGTGCCAGTAGGAAGACTAGCGGAAGCTCCTACGAGCAGTACTTC; CDR3aa: CASRKTSGSSYEQYF
len: 14; j_gene: TRBJ2-5; v_gene: TRBV3-1/TRBV3-2; d_gene: TRBD2; abundance: .; CDR3nt: TGTGCCAGCAGCCCCCTAGCGGGAGGCGAGACCCAGTACTTC; CDR3aa: CASSPLAGGETQYF
len: 15; j_gene: TRBJ1-4; v_gene: TRBV5-1; d_gene: .; abundance: .; CDR3nt: TGCGCCAGCAGCGCCGACACGTTAACTAATGAAAAACTGTTTTTT; CDR3aa: CASSADTLTNEKLFF
len: 15; j_gene: TRBJ2-7; v_gene: TRBV6-6; d_gene: TRBD2; abundance: .; CDR3nt: TGTGCCAGCAGTTACTCCGGCGGGAGGGTCGACGAGCAGTACTTC; CDR3aa: CASSYSGGRVDEQYF
len: 12; j_gene: TRBJ1-5; v_gene: TRBV30; d_gene: .; abundance: .; CDR3nt: TGTGCCTGGAGTCCGACTAATCAGCCCCAGCATTTT; CDR3aa: CAWSPTNQPQHF